Shown below are 21 T cell receptor beta chains from a single sample sequenced in a study of T cell responses to AZD1222 COVID-19 vaccine. Only in-frame clones appear in the TCRdb table, and some are missing; sequencing was by immunoSEQ multiplex PCR. The sample gives approximately 80,000 clones, approximately 85% of which show up once; 9.5% to 13% is in the top ten. The sequencing used peripheral blood, collected 28 days after the second AZD1222 dose. The receptors were gathered from an adult who received the AZD1222 COVID-19 vaccine.

The J gene is TRBJ2-7, the V gene TRBV20-1; 7 nucleotides agree with TRBD2. This CDR3 comprises 14 residues. Germline CDR1 is DFQATT and CDR2 is SNEGSKA (reference sequence). Losses at the gene ends were 3 bases for V and 3 bases for J; bases not matched to a gene: 8. The CDR3 protein is CSASRREIGYEQYF. The CDR3 DNA reads TGCAGTGCTAGTAGGCGGGAGATCGGCTACGAGCAGTACTTC.

The chain has TRBV13 and TRBJ2-7, with 13 bases identical to TRBD2. The V gene end was trimmed by 0 bases and the J gene end by 5 bases; junction bases not matched to a gene: 4. Germline CDR1 reads PRHDT; CDR2 reads FYEKMQ (reference sequence). The CDR3 has 16 amino acids. The CDR3 is CASSLGRTSGSHEQYF. CDR3 in DNA: TGTGCCAGCAGCTTAGGACGGACTAGCGGGAGCCACGAGCAGTACTTC.

The chain combines TRBV5-1 with TRBJ1-6; TRBD1 aligns across 8 bases. The CDR3 has 14 amino acids. Germline V gene sequence: CDR1 SGHRS, CDR2 YFSETQ. V dropped 3 bases and J dropped 7; count of bases not matched to a gene: 3. As DNA, the CDR3 is TGCGCCAGCAGCTCGACAGGGGTAAATTCACCCCTCCACTTT. As protein: CASSSTGVNSPLHF.

The V call is TRBV3-1 (or the pseudogene TRBV3-2), the J call TRBJ2-1; 7 bases are shared with TRBD2. The CDR3 loop spans 15 amino acids. The germline gives CDR1 LGHDT, CDR2 YNNKEL (reference sequence). J was trimmed by 1 base and V by 4 bases; bases with no gene match: 4. Here the CDR3 DNA reads TGTGCCAGCAGCCTGAGCGGGATATCCTACAATGAGCAGTTCTTC. Protein: CASSLSGISYNEQFF.

This chain joins TRBV27 and TRBJ1-1; TRBD1 is a possible D gene (6 bases). Germline loops: CDR1 MNHEY, CDR2 SMNVEV (reference sequence). With 0 bases removed from V and 7 bases from J, the gap between germline ends came to 9 bases. The CDR3 runs 13 residues. The chain's CDR3 is CASSLSGGLEAFF. The CDR3 DNA is TGTGCCAGCAGTTTATCGGGGGGCCTTGAAGCTTTCTTT.

This chain links TRBV6-1 with TRBJ2-5; 14 bases line up with TRBD2. The CDR3 covers 18 residues. Per germline, CDR1 MNHNS and CDR2 SASEGT. The V gene end was trimmed by 0 bases and the J gene end by 5 bases; junction bases not matched to a gene: 8. CDR3 DNA: TGTGCCAGCAGTGAAGCTTCGACTAGCGGGGGGGCTTGGGAGACCCAGTACTTC. This gives the protein CASSEASTSGGAWETQYF.

This clone was picked up one time. The chain links TRBV5-1 to TRBJ1-3; the D is unclear. V was trimmed by 1 base and J by 1 base, leaving 6 bases between them. The germline V gene encodes CDR1 SGHRS and CDR2 YFSETQ. The length of the CDR3 is 14 residues. The CDR3 is CASSLFGSGNTIYF. The DNA for the CDR3 is TGCGCCAGCAGCTTGTTCGGTTCTGGAAACACCATATATTTT.

The V and J genes are TRBV19 and TRBJ2-7, with D perhaps TRBD2 (7 bases). Trimming pared 3 bases from V and 6 bases from J, leaving 15 bases between. Germline V gene lookup returns CDR1 LNHDA and CDR2 SQIVND (reference sequence). The CDR3 consists of 14 residues. This chain's CDR3 is CASSMGAGAVEQYF. The CDR3 DNA sequence: TGTGCCAGTAGTATGGGGGCGGGAGCCGTCGAGCAGTACTTC.

The gene calls are TRBV30 and TRBJ2-5; TRBD2 matches at 12 bases. Losses at the gene ends were 3 bases for V and 5 bases for J; bases not matched to a gene: 10. Germline V gene data show CDR1 as GTSNPN and CDR2 as SVGIG (reference sequence). The CDR3 is 16 amino acids. The CDR3 DNA reads TGTGCCTGGAGACGGCTAGCGGGGGGGCCAAGGGAGACCCAGTACTTC. This sequence encodes CAWRRLAGGPRETQYF.

The chain combines TRBV4-3 with TRBJ2-7, with TRBD2 matching over 8 bases. J lost 6 bases, V lost 1 base, and 14 bases had no gene match. The CDR3 is 17 amino acids. The germline CDR1 and CDR2 sequences are LGHNA and YSLEER. The CDR3 loop is CASSQGKGSGRVSEQYF. DNA of the CDR3: TGCGCCAGCAGCCAAGGAAAGGGCAGCGGGAGAGTAAGCGAGCAGTACTTC.

The chain joins TRBV11-3 to TRBJ1-1; D unresolved. Deletions cut 5 bases from V and 3 bases from J, with 16 bases between. The V gene's germline CDR1 is SGHNT and CDR2 YENEEA. The length of the CDR3 is 15 residues. The CDR3 bases are TGTGCCAGCAGCGGGCGGACGGGTTGGGACACTGAAGCTTTCTTT. Protein sequence: CASSGRTGWDTEAFF.

V and J are TRBV9 and TRBJ1-4; 7 bases map to TRBD1. From germline, CDR1 is SGDLS and CDR2 YYNGEE. The CDR3 is made up of 15 amino acids. Germline trimming cut 1 base from V and 3 bases from J; bases unmatched to any gene: 3. In DNA, the CDR3 is TGTGCCAGCAGCGTATCAGGGGGTTCTAATGAAAAACTGTTTTTT. It yields the protein CASSVSGGSNEKLFF.

The chain employs TRBV7-2 and TRBJ2-2; tentatively, D is TRBD1 (6 bases). The germline CDR1 and CDR2 sequences are SGHTA and FQGNSA. This CDR3 is built from 16 residues. V was cut by 6 bases and J by 1 base, with 15 bases left in between. In nucleotides, the CDR3 is TGTGCCAGCAGTAAGACAGGCCTGGGGAACACCGGGGAGCTGTTTTTT. The encoded protein is CASSKTGLGNTGELFF. The full variable domain, in which reference TRBV7-2 and TRBJ2-2 provide the parts outside the CDR3, is GAGVSQSPSNKVTEKGKDVELRCDPISGHTALYWYRQSLGQGLEFLIYFQGNSAPDKSGLPSDRFSAERTGGSVSTLTIQRTQQEDSAVYLCASSKTGLGNTGELFFGEGSRLTVL.

The chain joins TRBV28 to TRBJ1-2, with D possibly TRBD1 on 5 matching bases. The V gene lost 9 bases and the J gene lost 8 bases, with 13 bases spanning the gap. Germline V gives CDR1 MDHEN, CDR2 SYDVKM. This CDR3 is 11 amino acids long. The CDR3 region has the DNA TGTGCCAGTCCAGGGCCTCGAGGCTACACCTTC. Translation gives CASPGPRGYTF.

The J gene is TRBJ2-1, the V gene TRBV4-3, with D perhaps matching TRBD2 (5 bases). Trimming removed 2 bases from V and 8 bases from J, with 22 bases in between. The CDR3 contains 17 residues. CDR1 LGHNA and CDR2 YSLEER come from the germline V gene. The CDR3 sequence is CASSQSFSPGFFDEQFF. CDR3 DNA: TGCGCCAGCAGCCAATCTTTCTCCCCGGGGTTTTTTGATGAGCAGTTCTTC.

This clone was counted a single time. The chain is built from TRBV6-5 and TRBJ1-1; possibly TRBD1 for D (5 bases). From germline, CDR1 is MNHEY and CDR2 SVGAGI. The V end was cut by 8 bases, the J end by 0 bases, with 13 bases between. The CDR3 is 14 residues long. The CDR3 DNA follows: TGTGCCAGCGCCATTAGGGGTATGAACACTGAAGCTTTCTTT. Translating it yields CASAIRGMNTEAFF.

The sample holds a few counts of this clone. The chain combines TRBV6-5 with TRBJ1-1, with D possibly being TRBD1 (6 bases). Germline loops: CDR1 MNHEY, CDR2 SVGAGI. This CDR3 region has 12 residues. V was shortened by 5 bases and J by 11 bases, with 15 bases between the two germline ends. The chain's CDR3 is CASSITGRDAFF. The CDR3 nucleotides are TGTGCCAGCAGTATTACAGGGAGAGACGCTTTCTTT.

The CDR3, as DNA: TGCAGCGTGTGGACAGCGGGTAACTCCTACGAGCAGTACTTC. It codes for CSVWTAGNSYEQYF. The V gene is TRBV29-1, the J gene TRBJ2-7; either TRBD1 or TRBD2 may fit D (6 bases each). Per germline, CDR1 SQVTM and CDR2 ANQGSEA. Trimming left V 6 bases short and J 0 bases short, with 15 bases between. CDR3 length: 14 residues.

This rearrangement joins TRBV28 to TRBJ1-5, with 11 bases fitting TRBD1. J was trimmed by 7 bases and V by 5 bases; bases with no gene match: 4. CDR1 is MDHEN, CDR2 SYDVKM, per germline. The CDR3 consists of 14 residues. CDR3 nucleotide sequence: TGTGCCAGCAGTCCGGACAGGGGGCAACAGCCCCAGCATTTT. It translates to CASSPDRGQQPQHF.

The V and J genes are TRBV4-3 and TRBJ1-2, with D perhaps matching TRBD1 (5 bases). V was cut by 3 bases and J by 2 bases, with 7 bases left in between. The CDR3 covers 13 residues. Germline CDR1 reads LGHNA; CDR2 reads YSLEER. The CDR3 DNA is TGCGCCAGCAGCCAGGGACTCAACTATGGCTACACCTTC. Its protein is CASSQGLNYGYTF.

This clone was observed a single time. The V gene is TRBV9, the J gene TRBJ2-1; TRBD2 matches at 10 bases. The ends lost 0 bases at V and 4 bases at J; junction bases unmatched: 10. This CDR3 region has 18 residues. CDR1 and CDR2 from the germline V gene are SGDLS and YYNGEE. The CDR3 reads CASSVGIGAGGRYNEQFF. CDR3 nucleotide sequence: TGTGCCAGCAGCGTAGGGATTGGAGCGGGGGGGCGATACAATGAGCAGTTCTTC.